This T cell receptor beta chain emerged from a study of CD8 T cells in Susac syndrome. Notes on the study in general: In its TCR sequencing and HLA analysis, the study acknowledged that the number of individuals was relatively small.

The RNA, roughly 0.5 to 1 ug, was put through reverse transcription using random hexamers. MiXCR, run by TCRdb on the immunoSEQ multiplex PCR reads, gives a single entry per CDR3 protein. The data hold around 190,000 distinct CDR3 sequences, with approximately 95% observed a single time. In contrast to the negatively isolated CD8+ and CD4+ T cells, TEMRA cells were FACS-enriched. The CDR3 sequence is 14 residues long. The ends were cut back, 4 bases at V and 8 bases at J, with 20 bases in the middle. Germline assignment: CDR1 GTSNPN and CDR2 SVGIG (reference sequence). As to this clonotype: Its antigen is as yet unknown.

This TCR was recovered from a human donor in good health. Sequenced material: CD4+ T cells from PBMCs. The chain has TRBV30 and TRBJ1-2; no clear D. CDR3: CAWNLGPAHSGYTF. In DNA form, the CDR3 reads TGTGCCTGGAATCTCGGCCCTGCCCATAGCGGCTACACCTTC.